The 6 T cell receptor beta chains given below trace back to one sample, sequenced in a study of blood T cell repertoires in COVID-19 (dated by TCRdb to about 2020). Preparation of the library involved the immunoSEQ multiplex PCR assay. Here the immuneACCESS table is served through TCRdb, limited to in-frame sequences with V and J called. Missing clones are a known gap in these copies; in checked studies unresolved V genes cover under half, and the rest lacks a known reason. In all, the sample holds about 140,000 clones, and approximately 84% of those were seen once. Together, the top ten hold 3% to 4.5% of the sample. The sample was peripheral blood. These receptors were taken from a woman in her fifties or sixties with acute or convalescent COVID-19.

The chain combines TRBV18 with TRBJ1-2, with D hard to call. The CDR3 consists of 15 residues. The V end lost 3 bases, the J end lost 5 bases, and 16 bases lay between the germline ends. The germline gives CDR1 KGHSH, CDR2 LQKENI. CDR3 sequence (DNA): TGTGCCAGCTCACCTAACATCCTCCCGCAATATGGCTACACCTTC. It yields the protein CASSPNILPQYGYTF.

The rearrangement uses TRBV19 and TRBJ1-6, with D possibly being TRBD1 (6 bases). The CDR3 totals 16 residues. Germline-derived CDR1 and CDR2 are LNHDA and SQIVND (reference sequence). V was shortened by 4 bases and J by 9 bases, with 19 bases between the two germline ends. CDR3 nucleotides: TGTGCCAGTAGTACCGGCAGGGGTGCTTTGTCTTCACCCCTCCACTTT. It yields the protein CASSTGRGALSSPLHF.

The rearrangement joins TRBV12-3 or TRBV12-4 to TRBJ2-7; D is unresolved. The CDR3 sequence is 11 residues long. V lost 5 bases to trimming and J lost 2 bases, with 4 bases between them. This chain's CDR3 is CASSTAYEQYF. The DNA for the CDR3 is TGTGCCAGCAGTACAGCCTACGAGCAGTACTTC.

The rearrangement joins TRBV11-2 to TRBJ2-1; TRBD2 aligns across 12 bases. This CDR3 has 18 residues. The V and J ends lost 5 bases and 7 bases, in that order; junction bases with no gene match: 15. The germline V gene encodes CDR1 SGHAT and CDR2 FQNNGV. CDR3 sequence reads: CASSPTLMTSGSGNEQFF. As DNA, the CDR3 is TGTGCCAGCAGCCCGACGCTGATGACTAGCGGGAGTGGTAATGAGCAGTTCTTC.

The chain uses TRBV30 and TRBJ2-1; 7 positions agree with TRBD2. Germline loops: CDR1 GTSNPN, CDR2 SVGIG (reference sequence). The length of the CDR3 is 12 residues. Losses at the gene ends were 5 bases for V and 6 bases for J; bases not matched to a gene: 4. The CDR3 nucleotides are TGTGCCTGGGCGGGAGTCCTCAATGAGCAGTTCTTC. This translates into CAWAGVLNEQFF.

The rearrangement joins TRBV7-8 to TRBJ2-1; TRBD2 might be the D (7 bases). Trimming took 5 bases from V and 4 from J, leaving 21 bases between them. Per germline, CDR1 SGHVS and CDR2 FQNEAQ. The CDR3 contains 17 residues. The CDR3 nucleotides read TGTGCCAGCAGCCACCGTGGGAGGGGGGAGTTGTACAATGAGCAGTTCTTC. It is translated as CASSHRGRGELYNEQFF.